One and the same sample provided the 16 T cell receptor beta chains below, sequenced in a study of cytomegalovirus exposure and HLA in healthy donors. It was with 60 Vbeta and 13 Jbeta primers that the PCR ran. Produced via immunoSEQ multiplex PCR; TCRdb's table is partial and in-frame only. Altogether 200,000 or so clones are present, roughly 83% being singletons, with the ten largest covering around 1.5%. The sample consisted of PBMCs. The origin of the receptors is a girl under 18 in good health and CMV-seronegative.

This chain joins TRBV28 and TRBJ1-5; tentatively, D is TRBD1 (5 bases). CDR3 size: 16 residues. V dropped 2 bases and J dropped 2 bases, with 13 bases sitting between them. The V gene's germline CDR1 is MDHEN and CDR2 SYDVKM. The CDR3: CASSLRGGRGNQPQHF. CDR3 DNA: TGTGCCAGCAGTTTACGGGGGGGTAGAGGCAATCAGCCCCAGCATTTT.

The CDR3 sequence: CASSWAGTGSETEAFF. The CDR3 coding sequence is TGTGCCAGCAGTTGGGCCGGGACAGGGAGCGAGACTGAAGCTTTCTTT. The chain has TRBV28 and TRBJ1-1; 9 bases line up with TRBD1. This CDR3 region has 16 residues. CDR1 MDHEN and CDR2 SYDVKM come from the germline V gene. Trimming cost V 4 bases and J 5 bases; bases outside gene matches: 11.

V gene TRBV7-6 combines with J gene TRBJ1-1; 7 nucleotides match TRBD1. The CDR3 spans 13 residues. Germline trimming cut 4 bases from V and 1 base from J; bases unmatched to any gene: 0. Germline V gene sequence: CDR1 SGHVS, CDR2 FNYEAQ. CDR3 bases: TGTGCCAGCAGCTCAGGGGGGAACACTGAAGCTTTCTTT. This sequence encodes CASSSGGNTEAFF.

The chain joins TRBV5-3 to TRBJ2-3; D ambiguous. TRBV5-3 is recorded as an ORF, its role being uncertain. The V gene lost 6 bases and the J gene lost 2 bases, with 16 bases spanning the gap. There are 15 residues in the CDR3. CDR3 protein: CARIGRDNFTDTQYF. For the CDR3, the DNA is TGTGCCAGAATAGGCAGAGACAACTTCACAGATACGCAGTATTTT.

CDR3 in DNA: TGTGCCTGGAGTGGGCAGTTCTCATCCGGCTACACCTTC. This sequence encodes CAWSGQFSSGYTF. This chain uses TRBV30 with TRBJ1-2; D not resolved. Trimming pared 1 base from V and 8 bases from J, leaving 14 bases between. Germline V gives CDR1 GTSNPN, CDR2 SVGIG (reference sequence). The CDR3 is 13 residues long.

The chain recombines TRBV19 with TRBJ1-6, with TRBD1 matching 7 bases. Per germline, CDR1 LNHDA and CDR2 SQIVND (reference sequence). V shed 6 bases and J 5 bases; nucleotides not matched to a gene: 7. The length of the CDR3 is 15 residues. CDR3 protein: CASSDRVGDNSPLHF. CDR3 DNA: TGTGCCAGTAGCGACAGGGTTGGGGATAATTCACCCCTCCACTTT.

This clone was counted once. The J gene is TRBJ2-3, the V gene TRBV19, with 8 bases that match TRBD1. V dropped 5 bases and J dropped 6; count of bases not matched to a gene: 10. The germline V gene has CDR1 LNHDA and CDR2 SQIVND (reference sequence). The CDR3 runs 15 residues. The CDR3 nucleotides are TGTGCCAGTAGTCCCTTGGACAGGGATGTCGATACGCAGTATTTT. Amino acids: CASSPLDRDVDTQYF.

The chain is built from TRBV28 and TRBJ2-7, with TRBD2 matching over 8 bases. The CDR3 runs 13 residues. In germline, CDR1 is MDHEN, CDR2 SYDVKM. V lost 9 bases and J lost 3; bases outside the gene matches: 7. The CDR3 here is CASLSGGFYEQYF. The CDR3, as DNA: TGTGCCAGTCTCAGCGGGGGCTTCTACGAGCAGTACTTC. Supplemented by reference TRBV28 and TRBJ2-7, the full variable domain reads DVKVTQSSRYLVKRTGEKVFLECVQDMDHENMFWYRQDPGLGLRLIYFSYDVKMKEKGDIPEGYSVSREKKERFSLILESASTNQTSMYLCASLSGGFYEQYFGPGTRLTVT.

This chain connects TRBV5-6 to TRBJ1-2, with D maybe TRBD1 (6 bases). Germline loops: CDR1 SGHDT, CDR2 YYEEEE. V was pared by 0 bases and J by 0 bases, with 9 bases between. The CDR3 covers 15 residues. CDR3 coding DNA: TGTGCCAGCAGCTTGGCGGGGGGCGCTAACTATGGCTACACCTTC. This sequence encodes CASSLAGGANYGYTF.

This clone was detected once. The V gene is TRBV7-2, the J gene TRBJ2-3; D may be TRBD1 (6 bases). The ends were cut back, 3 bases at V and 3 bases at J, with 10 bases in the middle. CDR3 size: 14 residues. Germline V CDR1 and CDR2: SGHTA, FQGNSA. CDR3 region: CASSLARGTDTQYF. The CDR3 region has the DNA TGTGCCAGCAGCTTGGCGAGGGGGACAGATACGCAGTATTTT.

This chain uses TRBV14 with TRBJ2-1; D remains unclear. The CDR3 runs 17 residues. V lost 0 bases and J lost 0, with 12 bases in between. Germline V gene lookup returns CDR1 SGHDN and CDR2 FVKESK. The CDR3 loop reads CASSQDLFRYSYNEQFF. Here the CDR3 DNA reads TGTGCCAGCAGCCAAGATCTTTTCCGTTACTCCTACAATGAGCAGTTCTTC.

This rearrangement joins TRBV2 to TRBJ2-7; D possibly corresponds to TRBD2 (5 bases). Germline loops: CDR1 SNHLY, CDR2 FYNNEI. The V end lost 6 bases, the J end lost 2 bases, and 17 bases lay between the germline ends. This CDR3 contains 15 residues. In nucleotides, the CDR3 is TGTGCCAGCAGGGACCTAGCCTTACCTGCCTACGAGCAGTACTTC. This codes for CASRDLALPAYEQYF.

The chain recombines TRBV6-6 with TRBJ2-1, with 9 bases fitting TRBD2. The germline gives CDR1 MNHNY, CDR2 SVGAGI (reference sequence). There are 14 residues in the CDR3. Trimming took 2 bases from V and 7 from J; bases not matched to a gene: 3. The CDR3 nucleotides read TGTGCCAGCAGTTACGGACTAGCGCGGAATGAGCAGTTCTTC. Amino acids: CASSYGLARNEQFF.

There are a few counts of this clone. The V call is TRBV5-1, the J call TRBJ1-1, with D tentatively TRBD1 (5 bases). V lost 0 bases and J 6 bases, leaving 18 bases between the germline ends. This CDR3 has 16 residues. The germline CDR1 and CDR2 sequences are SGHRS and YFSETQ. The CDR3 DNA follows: TGCGCCAGCAGCTTGGGACAGAAGAGAGTTGGAGCTGAAGCTTTCTTT. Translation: CASSLGQKRVGAEAFF.

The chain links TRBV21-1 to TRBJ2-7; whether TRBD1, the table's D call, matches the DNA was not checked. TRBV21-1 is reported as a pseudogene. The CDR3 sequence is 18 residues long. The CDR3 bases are TGTGCCAGCAGCAAAGAATCGTGGGTAAGGACAATAGCCTACGAGCAGTACTTC. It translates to CASSKESWVRTIAYEQYF.

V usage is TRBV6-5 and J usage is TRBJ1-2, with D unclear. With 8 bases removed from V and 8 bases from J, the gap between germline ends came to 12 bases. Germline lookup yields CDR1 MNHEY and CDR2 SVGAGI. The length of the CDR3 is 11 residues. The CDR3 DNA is TGTGCCAGCCGCGCGGAGGCCGGCTACACCTTC. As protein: CASRAEAGYTF.